The text below deals with one T cell receptor (beta chain). The data were obtained in a study of blood T cell repertoires in COVID-19. Losses at the gene ends were 4 bases for V and 7 bases for J; bases not matched to a gene: 7. Germline V lookup: CDR1 MDHEN, CDR2 SYDVKM. The CDR3 is made up of 15 amino acids. The data were produced by immunoSEQ multiplex PCR, yet TCRdb's version contains in-frame clones alone and is incomplete. The sample includes just over 650,000 clones, 75% to 90% of them seen just once. The sample taken for sequencing was peripheral blood. This sequence was found in a woman under 30 with acute or convalescent COVID-19. The chain joins TRBV28 to TRBJ1-2; TRBD1 matches at 12 bases. The CDR3 bases are TGTGCCAGCAGTTCCCCCGGGACAGGGGGCCGTGGCTACACCTTC. Its protein is CASSSPGTGGRGYTF.